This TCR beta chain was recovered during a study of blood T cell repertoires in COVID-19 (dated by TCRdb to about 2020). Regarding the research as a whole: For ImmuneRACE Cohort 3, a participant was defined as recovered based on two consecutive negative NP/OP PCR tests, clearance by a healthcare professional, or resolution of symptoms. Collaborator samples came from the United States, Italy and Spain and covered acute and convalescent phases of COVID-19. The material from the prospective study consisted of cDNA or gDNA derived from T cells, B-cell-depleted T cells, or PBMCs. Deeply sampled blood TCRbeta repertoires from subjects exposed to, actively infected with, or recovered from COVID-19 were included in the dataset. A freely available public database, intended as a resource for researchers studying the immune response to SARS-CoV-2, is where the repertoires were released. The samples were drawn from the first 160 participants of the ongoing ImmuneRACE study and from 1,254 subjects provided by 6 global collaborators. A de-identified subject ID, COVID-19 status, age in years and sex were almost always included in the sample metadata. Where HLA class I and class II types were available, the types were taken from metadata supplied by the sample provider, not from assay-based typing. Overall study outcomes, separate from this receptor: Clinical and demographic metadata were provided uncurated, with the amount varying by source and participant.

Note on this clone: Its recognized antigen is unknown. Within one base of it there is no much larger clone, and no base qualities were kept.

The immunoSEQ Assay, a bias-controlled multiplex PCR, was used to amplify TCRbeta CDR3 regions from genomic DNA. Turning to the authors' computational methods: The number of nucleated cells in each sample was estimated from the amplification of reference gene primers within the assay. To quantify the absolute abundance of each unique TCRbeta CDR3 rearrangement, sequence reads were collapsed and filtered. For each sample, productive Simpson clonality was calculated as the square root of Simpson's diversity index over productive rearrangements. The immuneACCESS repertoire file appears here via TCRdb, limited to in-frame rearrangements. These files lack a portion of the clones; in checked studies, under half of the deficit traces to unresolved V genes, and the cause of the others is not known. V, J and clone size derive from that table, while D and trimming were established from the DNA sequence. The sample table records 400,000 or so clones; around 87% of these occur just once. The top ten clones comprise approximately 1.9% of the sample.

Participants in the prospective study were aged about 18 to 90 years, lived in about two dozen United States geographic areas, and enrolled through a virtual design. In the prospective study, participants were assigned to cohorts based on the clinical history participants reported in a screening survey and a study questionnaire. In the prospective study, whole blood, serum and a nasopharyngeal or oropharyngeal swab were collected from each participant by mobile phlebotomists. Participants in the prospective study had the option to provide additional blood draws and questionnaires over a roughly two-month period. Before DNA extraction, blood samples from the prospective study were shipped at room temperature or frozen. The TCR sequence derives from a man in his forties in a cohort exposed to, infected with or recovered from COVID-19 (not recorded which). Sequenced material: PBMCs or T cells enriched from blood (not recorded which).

The DNA sequence is TGCGCCAGCAGCTTGGAGGCAGGGGTGCACGAGCAGTACTTC. Translated, this gives CASSLEAGVHEQYF. The rearranged chain carries TRBV5-1 and TRBJ2-7, with a weak D call of TRBD1 (6 bases match). The germline V gene yields SGHRS for CDR1 and YFSETQ for CDR2. CDR3 length: 14 amino acids, cysteine to phenylalanine. The kept DNA is CDR3 alone, 42 bases in frame from the first base. Trimming removed 0 bases from V and 5 bases from J, leaving 12 bases between the germline ends.